Below, 8 T cell receptor beta chains from the same sample are listed, as sequenced in a study of shared clonotypes between healthy human individuals. Method: immunoSEQ multiplex PCR; TCRdb's copy keeps in-frame clones and lacks some. Of 2 million to 2.5 million clones detected, over 90% appear once; the ten largest clones hold 0.3% to 0.4%. Sequenced sample: naive CD4+ T cells from PBMCs. Subset meaning: CD45RA+ positively selected. The receptors were sampled from a man aged 18-30 years in good health. Some clones in this sample may be carry-over from other donors' samples.

The chain is built from TRBV19 and TRBJ2-7; 9 nucleotides align to TRBD1. The J segment lost 2 bases and the V segment lost 1 base, leaving 6 bases of the junction unmatched. The germline CDR1 and CDR2 sequences are LNHDA and SQIVND (reference sequence). The CDR3 is 16 residues long. The CDR3 coding sequence is TGTGCCAGTAGTATAGTTCGCGGGACAGGGACCTACGAGCAGTACTTC. It yields the protein CASSIVRGTGTYEQYF.

V usage is TRBV28 and J usage is TRBJ2-7, with D perhaps TRBD1 or TRBD2 (6 bases each). Germline lookup yields CDR1 MDHEN and CDR2 SYDVKM. The CDR3 has 15 amino acids. The V end lost 4 bases, the J end lost 3 bases, and 16 bases lay between the germline ends. In nucleotides, the CDR3 is TGTGCCAGCAGTTCCCGGAGGGGGGCGCACTACGAGCAGTACTTC. Translated, it gives CASSSRRGAHYEQYF.

This clone was seen only once. This chain uses TRBV7-9 with TRBJ2-1; no reliable D call. V dropped 1 base and J dropped 2 bases, with 12 bases sitting between them. Germline CDR1 and CDR2: SEHNR and FQNEAQ (reference sequence). This CDR3 region has 16 residues. DNA for the CDR3: TGTGCCAGCAGCTTAGGGGCAGGCGATACCTACAATGAGCAGTTCTTC. Protein: CASSLGAGDTYNEQFF.

The chain uses TRBV29-1 and TRBJ1-1; D gene uncertain. Germline CDR1 is SQVTM and CDR2 is ANQGSEA. This CDR3 has 12 residues. The ends were cut back, 8 bases at V and 5 bases at J, with 15 bases in the middle. As DNA, the CDR3 is TGCAGCTCACGGTCGGGATCGACTGAAGCTTTCTTT. Amino acids: CSSRSGSTEAFF.

The chain recombines TRBV5-1 with TRBJ2-2, with 7 bases identical to TRBD1. CDR1 is SGHRS, CDR2 YFSETQ, per germline. Losses at the gene ends were 4 bases for V and 8 bases for J; bases not matched to a gene: 14. There are 16 residues in the CDR3. CDR3 in amino acids: CASSPITYRGSGELFF. Written as DNA, the CDR3 is TGCGCCAGCAGCCCAATAACCTACAGGGGAAGTGGGGAGCTGTTTTTT.

The rearrangement joins TRBV28 to TRBJ2-3, with D hard to call. V was trimmed by 2 bases and J by 0 bases, leaving 9 bases between them. The CDR3 is 15 amino acids. The germline V gene has CDR1 MDHEN and CDR2 SYDVKM. The CDR3 nucleotides are TGTGCCAGCAGTTTAGTGTCGGGCAGCACAGATACGCAGTATTTT. As protein: CASSLVSGSTDTQYF.

Here the CDR3 DNA reads TGTGCCAGCAGCTTTCGGGGATCCACTGAAGCTTTCTTT. Translating it yields CASSFRGSTEAFF. This rearrangement joins TRBV7-2 to TRBJ1-1; no reliable D call. The CDR3 runs to 13 residues. With 3 bases removed from V and 4 bases from J, the gap between germline ends came to 9 bases. In germline, CDR1 is SGHTA, CDR2 FQGNSA.

This sequence joins TRBV5-4 and TRBJ2-7, with 10 bases matching TRBD2. The V and J ends lost 2 bases and 4 bases, in that order; junction bases with no gene match: 6. Germline lookup yields CDR1 SGHNT and CDR2 YYREEE (reference sequence). The CDR3 extends over 15 amino acids. CDR3 region: CASSFGAGGRYEQYF. CDR3 coding DNA: TGTGCCAGCAGCTTCGGAGCGGGAGGGCGGTACGAGCAGTACTTC.